This TCR beta chain was profiled in a study of patients and donors after allogeneic stem cell transplantation. This CDR3 region has 15 residues. Germline CDR1 is DFQATT and CDR2 is SNEGSKA (reference sequence). With 5 bases removed from V and 0 bases from J, the gap between germline ends came to 14 bases. TCRdb analysed the RT-PCR reads with MiXCR anew, one entry per CDR3 protein. The data contain 190,000 or so distinct CDR3 sequences, around two fifths of them singletons. The chain has TRBV20-1 and TRBJ1-5; unclear D gene. The sequencing input was blood, either unsorted or a sorted T cell fraction (not recorded which). This TCR was recovered from a human donor who was either an allogeneic HSCT recipient or a stem cell or donor lymphocyte infusion donor (not recorded which). It is not recorded whose cells these are; they may come from a transplant donor. CDR3 sequence: CSAVVGGHSNQPQHF. The CDR3 nucleotides are TGCAGTGCTGTAGTGGGTGGGCATAGCAATCAGCCCCAGCATTTT.